Presented here are 11 T cell receptor beta chains from one specimen sequenced in a study of post-analysis software for immune sequencing data. No antigen has been assigned to these receptors. Unique molecular identifiers were present in the TCR beta cDNA libraries. A single record per CDR3 protein comes from TCRdb applying MiXCR to the PCR reads. The table shows about 500,000 distinct CDR3 sequences, with roughly 46% occurring only once. Study observations and caveats: Five or six TRBV segments were significantly more frequent in patients than in controls. TRBV5-6, TRBV5-1 and TRBV20-1 were among these segments.

The sequenced sample was blood. Receptors originate from a girl aged 10 to 17 with multiple sclerosis.

The genes are TRBV5-5 and TRBJ1-6, with D unresolved. This CDR3 spans 15 amino acids. V lost 2 bases and J lost 0, with 6 bases in between. Germline loops: CDR1 SGHKS, CDR2 YYEKEE (reference sequence). The CDR3 region has the DNA TGTGCCAGCAGCTTTGCGAGCTCCTATAATTCACCCCTCCACTTT. Encoded protein: CASSFASSYNSPLHF.

The chain links TRBV6-2 or TRBV6-3 to TRBJ1-1, with a tentative D call TRBD1 (6 bases). Germline CDR1 and CDR2: MNHEY and SVGEGT. V was clipped by 2 bases and J by 1 base, with 14 bases between them. The CDR3 contains 16 residues. The CDR3 DNA follows: TGTGCCAGCAGTTACGGTTTCGGACAGCCGAACACTGAAGCTTTCTTT. This sequence encodes CASSYGFGQPNTEAFF.

This clonotype was recorded a few times. Here the CDR3 DNA reads TGCAGCGCCCTCGCGTCTGAGAAGAGAGGGAGGGGGACCTACGAGCAGTACTTC. Translation gives CSALASEKRGRGTYEQYF. V gene TRBV29-1 combines with J gene TRBJ2-7, with D possibly TRBD2 on 7 matching bases. Trimming took 7 bases from V and 2 from J, leaving 30 bases between them. CDR1 and CDR2 from the germline V gene are SQVTM and ANQGSEA. The CDR3 runs 18 residues.

J is TRBJ2-1 and V is TRBV9, with 7 bases fitting TRBD2. The CDR3 is made up of 15 amino acids. The germline gives CDR1 SGDLS, CDR2 YYNGEE. V lost 4 bases and J lost 4; bases outside the gene matches: 8. DNA of the CDR3: TGTGCCAGCAGCCCTACCCAGCGGGGATACAATGAGCAGTTCTTC. Residues: CASSPTQRGYNEQFF.

The V gene is TRBV29-1, the J gene TRBJ2-1; D remains unclear. Germline assignment: CDR1 SQVTM and CDR2 ANQGSEA. The CDR3 runs to 11 residues. With 2 bases removed from V and 4 bases from J, the gap between germline ends came to 3 bases. The CDR3 is CSVEQYNEQFF. The CDR3 region has the DNA TGCAGCGTTGAACAGTACAATGAGCAGTTCTTC.

As regards this clonotype: One base away lies a much larger clone, so this may be a sequencing read error. The rearrangement uses TRBV6-1 and TRBJ2-5, with D possibly TRBD1 on 6 matching bases. Trimming stripped 6 bases from V and 11 bases from J, with 25 bases between. This CDR3 spans 15 amino acids. Looked up from germline, CDR1 is MNHNS and CDR2 is SASEGT. CDR3 in amino acids: CASSKDRDPINEQYF. The CDR3 region has the DNA TGTGCCAGCAGCAAGGACAGAGACCCAATCAATGAGCAGTACTTC.

This clonotype was recorded a few times. J is TRBJ2-1 and V is TRBV15; 8 bases align to TRBD1. The CDR3 length is 14 residues. V lost 9 bases to trimming and J lost 7 bases; unmatched junction nucleotides: 11. Germline-derived CDR1 and CDR2 are LNHNV and YYDKDF (reference sequence). The CDR3: CATKPGQVTNEQFF. The CDR3 DNA reads TGTGCCACGAAACCGGGACAGGTAACTAATGAGCAGTTCTTC.

This clonotype has just a few counts. The genes are TRBV15 and TRBJ1-2; 9 bases are a match to TRBD1. This CDR3 has 16 residues. The germline V gene encodes CDR1 LNHNV and CDR2 YYDKDF (reference sequence). The V gene end was trimmed by 1 base and the J gene end by 8 bases; junction bases not matched to a gene: 11. CDR3 DNA: TGTGCCACCAGCAGAGGGGGACAGGGAGAAGCGTACGGCTACACCTTC. The encoded protein is CATSRGGQGEAYGYTF.

The CDR3 loop reads CASSGGQHEKLFF. The CDR3 nucleotides read TGTGCCAGCAGTGGGGGACAGCATGAAAAACTGTTTTTT. This chain joins TRBV12-3 or TRBV12-4 and TRBJ1-4; TRBD1 agrees at 7 bases. The CDR3 consists of 13 residues. The V and J ends lost 5 bases and 6 bases, in that order; junction bases with no gene match: 3.

The chain employs TRBV7-9 and TRBJ2-7; 11 positions match TRBD2. The CDR3 covers 16 residues. Germline assignment: CDR1 SEHNR and CDR2 FQNEAQ (reference sequence). With 5 bases clipped from V and 3 bases from J, the junction kept 9 bases outside the gene matches. The CDR3 sequence is CASSPQLGLADYEQYF. In DNA, the CDR3 is TGTGCCAGCAGCCCGCAACTGGGACTAGCGGACTACGAGCAGTACTTC.

V usage is TRBV28 and J usage is TRBJ1-1; 8 nucleotides match TRBD1. Germline lookup yields CDR1 MDHEN and CDR2 SYDVKM. Unmatched junction bases numbered 8, after V lost 7 bases and J lost 1 base. The CDR3 loop spans 15 amino acids. The chain's CDR3 is CASKPPGTGNTEAFF. The DNA of the CDR3 is TGTGCCAGCAAACCCCCGGGGACAGGGAACACTGAAGCTTTCTTT.